The present entry profiles one T cell receptor (beta chain) with its context. The data derive from a study of T cells in Graves' hyperthyroidism and ophthalmopathy. Study context: Peripheral blood was acquired at first diagnosis, ahead of any therapy whatsoever.

The TCR beta CDR3 regions underwent amplification using RNA transcripts as the source. The HTBI primer set was used in a first-round RT-PCR of the TCR CDR3. A single record per CDR3 protein comes from TCRdb applying MiXCR to the multiplex PCR reads. The table shows approximately 560,000 distinct CDR3 sequences, with more than 15% occurring only once. The hyperthyroidism patients had all been newly diagnosed, and their disease duration was under 2 months. Their ages ranged from 18 to 65 years. This sample holds PBMCs from roughly 10 ml fresh peripheral blood. The length of the CDR3 is 13 residues. Trimming cost V 2 bases and J 5 bases, with 7 bases left between them. CDR1 and CDR2 (germline): MNHNS, SASEGT.

The V call is TRBV6-1, the J call TRBJ2-1; D unclear. This receptor was identified in a woman aged 30 to 39 with Graves' hyperthyroidism. Sequences were obtained from blood. Here the CDR3 reads CASSERRNNEQFF. The CDR3 DNA reads as TGTGCCAGCAGTGAAAGGCGGAACAATGAGCAGTTCTTC.